This T cell receptor beta chain was sequenced for a study of T cells after yellow fever vaccination. This clonotype has ten or more counts. The germline V gene encodes CDR1 SNHLY and CDR2 FYNNEI. Losses at the gene ends were 4 bases for V and 7 bases for J; bases not matched to a gene: 12. CDR3 length equals 16 residues. A single record per CDR3 protein comes from TCRdb applying MiXCR to the 5' RACE reads. Of 10,000 to 15,000 distinct CDR3 sequences listed, 5.5% to 6% were seen once; the top ten hold around 1%. Findings and limits, study-wide: Clones that expanded after primary vaccination mostly reappeared after the booster (around 96% CD4, approximately 87% CD8).

The chain links TRBV2 to TRBJ2-2, with TRBD2 matching 7 bases. The TCR sequence derives from a man aged 30 to 39 who received the YFV17D yellow fever vaccine. This specimen consisted of PBMCs, either bulk or a sorted T-cell subset (CD4+, CD8+, memory, or dextramer-sorted; not recorded which), obtained on the day of the yellow fever booster vaccination. The CDR3, as DNA: TGTGCCAGCAGTGGAGGTGGGGGGAGGGCCGTCGGGGAGCTGTTTTTT. Translation gives CASSGGGGRAVGELFF.